The clone carrying this T cell receptor (beta chain) has more than one count but fewer than ten. Its target is unknown. There are 14 residues in the CDR3. CDR1 LGHNA and CDR2 YSLEER come from the germline V gene. V was clipped by 1 base and J by 3 bases; unmatched bases: 2. Each donor gave 9.5 to 10 milliliters of peripheral blood. This sample is drawn from a study of blood T cells in healthy people across ages. Alongside a J-beta primer mix, a sample-barcoded 5' primer served in a second PCR lasting roughly 6 to 11 cycles. TCRdb re-derived calls from the 5' RACE reads in MiXCR, one entry per CDR3 protein. The profile shows about 1,400,000 distinct CDR3 sequences, approximately 63% of them singletons. Broader study findings: With donor CMV status unknown, expanded clonotype changes were possibly confounded. Long-lived donors exceeded aged donors in naive CD4+ cells and diversity.

The V gene is TRBV4-3, the J gene TRBJ2-5; 7 nucleotides match TRBD1. The specimen was blood. The receptor comes from a man between 18 and 35 years old in good health. CDR3 protein: CASSQGQGEETQYF. CDR3 sequence (DNA): TGCGCCAGCAGCCAAGGACAGGGCGAAGAGACCCAGTACTTC.